This TCR beta chain was identified during a study of blood T cells in healthy people across ages. The study's findings and limits: Unknown CMV status may confound age-related changes in expanded clones.

Germline CDR1 and CDR2: SGHAT and FQNNGV. V lost 5 bases, J lost 8 bases, and 22 bases lay in between. The CDR3 runs 16 residues. There are a few counts of this clonotype. Its antigen is not identified. Approximately 9 milliliters of peripheral blood were drawn from each donor into EDTA-treated tubes. Extractions gave at least 6 micrograms of total RNA per sample. The authors ran a second PCR of 7 to 11 cycles using a sample-barcoded 5' primer and a J-beta primer mix. Every single cDNA molecule received a tag from a template-switch adaptor with 12 random nucleotides. TCRdb reprocessed the 5' RACE reads with MiXCR, giving one entry per CDR3 protein. Of over 600,000 distinct CDR3 sequences listed, around 41% were seen once; the top ten hold approximately 31%.

This clonotype was obtained from a man older than 75 in good health. Sequenced input: blood. The chain links TRBV11-2 to TRBJ2-1; TRBD2 is a possible D gene (6 bases). CDR3 DNA: TGTGCCAGCAGCAACCAGGACACGGGGGTGGGAGATGAGCAGTTCTTC. Its protein is CASSNQDTGVGDEQFF.